These 16 T cell receptor beta chains were all obtained from the same sample, sequenced in a study of T cells expressing NK-cell markers. After re-calling the 5' RACE reads, TCRdb lists one entry per CDR3 protein, DNA absent. This table lists some 600,000 distinct CDR3 sequences. Sequenced material: blood T cells: a sorted CD56 or NKG2C T cell subset, CD4+ or CD8+ T cells, or bulk PBMC T cells (not recorded which). The receptors derive from a man aged 18 to 30 in good health.

The chain is built from TRBV9 and TRBJ2-2; TCRdb selects TRBD2, and the lack of DNA leaves this call unchecked. The length of the CDR3 is 17 residues. Germline V gives CDR1 SGDLS, CDR2 YYNGEE. CDR3 amino acids: CASRPGLADPNTGELFF. Full variable domain (remainder filled in from reference TRBV9 and TRBJ2-2): DSGVTQTPKHLITATGQRVTLRCSPRSGDLSVYWYQQSLDQGLQFLIQYYNGEERAKGNILERFSAQQFPDLHSELNLSSLELGDSALYFCASRPGLADPNTGELFFGEGSRLTVL.

V is TRBV4-3 and J is TRBJ2-7; lacking DNA, the TRBD2 call made by TCRdb goes unchecked. Germline lookup yields CDR1 LGHNA and CDR2 YSLEER. The length of the CDR3 is 16 residues. The CDR3 sequence is CASSQDRVGGTYEQYF.

The V gene is TRBV7-7, the J gene TRBJ2-1; the TCRdb D gene call, TRBD2, has no DNA to confirm it. This CDR3 has 13 amino acids. The germline V gene has CDR1 SSHAT and CDR2 FNYEAQ (reference sequence). The CDR3: CASSGGTSSEQFF.

The chain carries TRBV7-9 and TRBJ1-2; there is no DNA to check the TCRdb D call of TRBD1. The germline V gene encodes CDR1 SEHNR and CDR2 FQNEAQ (reference sequence). The CDR3 extends over 14 amino acids. This CDR3 reads CASSLGQGSYGYTF.

This chain uses TRBV15 with TRBJ1-6; TCRdb's assignment of TRBD1 cannot be checked, as there is no DNA. The CDR3 length is 14 residues. From germline, CDR1 is LNHNV and CDR2 YYDKDF (reference sequence). CDR3 protein: CATSAGALNSPLHF.

The rearrangement links TRBV20-1 to TRBJ2-7; the TRBD2 assignment by TCRdb is unverifiable without DNA. Germline CDR1 is DFQATT and CDR2 is SNEGSKA (reference sequence). This CDR3 comprises 14 residues. This CDR3 is CSASYRDYPYEQYF.

The CDR3 is CSATQGRQSTDTQYF. This chain joins TRBV20-1 and TRBJ2-3; TCRdb's D call of TRBD1 is untestable without DNA. Looked up from germline, CDR1 is DFQATT and CDR2 is SNEGSKA (reference sequence). The CDR3 spans 15 residues.

The gene calls are TRBV20-1 and TRBJ2-3; the TCRdb D gene call, TRBD2, has no DNA to confirm it. Germline CDR1 DFQATT, CDR2 SNEGSKA (reference sequence). CDR3 length: 14 amino acids. The CDR3 spells CSASSGTVTDTQYF.

The chain joins TRBV4-3 to TRBJ2-1; there is no DNA to check the TCRdb D call of TRBD2. The CDR3 loop spans 16 amino acids. Germline CDR1 reads LGHNA; CDR2 reads YSLEER. The CDR3 sequence: CASSQGGLAGANEQFF.

The chain joins TRBV3-1 to TRBJ1-4; the TRBD1 assignment by TCRdb is unverifiable without DNA. The germline V gene has CDR1 LGHDT and CDR2 YNNKEL (reference sequence). The CDR3 spans 15 residues. CDR3 protein: CASSQSGRINEKLFF.

This rearrangement joins TRBV5-1 to TRBJ2-1; TCRdb lists TRBD1, though no DNA is available to test this call. This CDR3 is built from 14 residues. The germline V gene has CDR1 SGHRS and CDR2 YFSETQ. CDR3 amino acids: CASSLGGGWGEQFF.

This chain joins TRBV7-9 and TRBJ1-2; TCRdb lists TRBD1, though no DNA is available to test this call. The CDR3 is 15 residues long. The germline CDR1 and CDR2 sequences are SEHNR and FQNEAQ (reference sequence). The CDR3 loop is CASSPTGHDLDGYTF. The whole variable domain, remainder taken from reference TRBV7-9 and TRBJ1-2, is DTGVSQNPRHKITKRGQNVTFRCDPISEHNRLYWYRQTLGQGPEFLTYFQNEAQLEKSRLLSDRFSAERPKGSFSTLEIQRTEQGDSAMYLCASSPTGHDLDGYTFGSGTRLTVV.

This sequence joins TRBV7-2 and TRBJ2-1; absent DNA, TCRdb's TRBD2 call cannot be checked. Germline V lookup: CDR1 SGHTA, CDR2 FQGNSA. CDR3 length: 13 amino acids. The CDR3 sequence is CASSSLRKVEQFF.

The gene calls are TRBV25-1 and TRBJ2-5. This CDR3 is 13 amino acids long. CDR1 and CDR2 from the germline V gene are MGHDK and SYGVNS. Here the CDR3 reads CASRTGMQETQYF.

The rearrangement links TRBV29-1 to TRBJ2-3; TCRdb designates TRBD1, a call that cannot be tested without DNA. The CDR3 runs to 13 residues. The V gene's germline CDR1 is SQVTM and CDR2 ANQGSEA. The CDR3 loop is CSVRDGGTDTQYF.

The rearrangement uses TRBV5-1 and TRBJ1-1; TCRdb returns TRBD1, unconfirmable since there is no DNA. The CDR3 totals 17 residues. Germline V gives CDR1 SGHRS, CDR2 YFSETQ. The CDR3 protein is CASTYNTQGGYNTEAFF.